Only a few counts were recorded for the clone carrying this T cell receptor beta chain. Its antigen is still unknown. These data belong to a study of T cell repertoires in cytomegalovirus infection. Study-wide context: In public TCR beta signatures, there were indications of both CMV infection and matching HLA type. Study conclusions and caveats: CMV-specific TCR beta clonotypes restricted by HLA-C were the ones dominating the ex vivo response. Of the TCR beta families, the public ones yielded a cumulative frequency that identified carriers of CMV plus the relevant HLA.

Germline V CDR1 and CDR2: MNHNS, SASEGT. V lost 4 bases and J 4 bases, leaving 16 bases between the germline ends. The CDR3 is 15 residues long. A single record per CDR3 protein comes from TCRdb applying MiXCR to the reads. This table holds roughly 140,000 distinct CDR3 sequences, around 22% found once. The material sequenced was PBMCs. The rearrangement joins TRBV6-1 to TRBJ1-2, with D perhaps TRBD1 (5 bases). The source is a human donor in good health (CMV status not recorded). Some clones in this sample may be carry-over from other donors' samples. CDR3 protein: CASSGGDHGGYGYTF. The CDR3 DNA sequence: TGTGCCAGCAGTGGGGGGGACCACGGGGGCTATGGCTACACCTTC.